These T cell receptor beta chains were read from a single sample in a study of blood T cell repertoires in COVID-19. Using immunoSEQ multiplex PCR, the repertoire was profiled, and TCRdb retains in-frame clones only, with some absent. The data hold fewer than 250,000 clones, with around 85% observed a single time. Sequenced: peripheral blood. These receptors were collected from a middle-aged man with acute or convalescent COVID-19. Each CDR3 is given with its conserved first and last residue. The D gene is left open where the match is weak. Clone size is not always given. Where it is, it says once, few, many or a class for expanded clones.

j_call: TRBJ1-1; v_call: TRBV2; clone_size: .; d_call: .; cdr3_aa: CASSEEAGNTEAFF; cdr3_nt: TGTGCCAGCAGTGAAGAGGCAGGGAACACTGAAGCTTTCTTT
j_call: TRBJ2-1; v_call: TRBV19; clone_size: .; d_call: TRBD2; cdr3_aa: CASRDGLAGLFEQFF; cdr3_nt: TGTGCCAGTAGGGACGGACTAGCGGGGTTGTTTGAGCAGTTCTTC
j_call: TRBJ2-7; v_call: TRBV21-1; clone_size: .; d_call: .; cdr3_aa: CASTPPGGRRSYEQYF; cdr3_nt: TGTGCCAGCACACCCCCAGGCGGGAGACGCTCCTACGAGCAGTACTTC
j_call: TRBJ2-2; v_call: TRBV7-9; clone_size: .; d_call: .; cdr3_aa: CASSFGGPGELFF; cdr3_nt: TGTGCCAGCAGCTTTGGGGGCCCCGGGGAGCTGTTTTTT
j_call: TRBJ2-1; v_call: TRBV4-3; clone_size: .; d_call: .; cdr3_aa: CASSQDPLNEQFF; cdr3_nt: TGCGCCAGCAGCCAAGATCCCCTCAATGAGCAGTTCTTC
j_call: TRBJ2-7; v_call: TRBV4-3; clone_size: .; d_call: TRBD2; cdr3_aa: CASSHRTSGMDEQYF; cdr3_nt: TGCGCCAGCAGCCATAGGACTAGCGGGATGGACGAGCAGTACTTC
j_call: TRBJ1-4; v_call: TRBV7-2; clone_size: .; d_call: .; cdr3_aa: CASSSRQATEKLFF; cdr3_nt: TGTGCCAGCAGCTCCCGGCAAGCGACTGAAAAACTGTTTTTT
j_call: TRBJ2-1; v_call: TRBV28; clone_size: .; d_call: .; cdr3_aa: CASSLRTSLSYNEQFF; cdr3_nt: TGTGCCAGCAGTTTACGAACTAGCTTATCCTACAATGAGCAGTTCTTC
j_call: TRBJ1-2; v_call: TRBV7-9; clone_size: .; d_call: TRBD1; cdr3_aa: CASSSAPGQGAYGYTF; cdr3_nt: TGTGCCAGCAGCAGTGCTCCGGGACAGGGGGCCTATGGCTACACCTTC
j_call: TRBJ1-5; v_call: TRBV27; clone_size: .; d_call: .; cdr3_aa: CASSFHHQPQHF; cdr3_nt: TGTGCCAGCAGTTTCCATCATCAGCCCCAGCATTTT
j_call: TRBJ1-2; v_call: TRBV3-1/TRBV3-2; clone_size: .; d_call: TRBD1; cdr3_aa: CASSPDQGAYGYTF; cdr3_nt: TGTGCCAGCAGCCCAGACCAGGGGGCATATGGCTACACCTTC
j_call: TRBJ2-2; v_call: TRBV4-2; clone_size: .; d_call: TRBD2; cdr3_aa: CASSTRLLAGAYTGELFF; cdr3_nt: TGTGCCAGCAGCACTCGACTTCTAGCGGGAGCCTACACCGGGGAGCTGTTTTTT
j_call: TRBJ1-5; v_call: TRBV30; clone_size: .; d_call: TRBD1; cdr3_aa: CAWSEGTGQPQHF; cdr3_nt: TGTGCCTGGAGTGAGGGGACAGGTCAGCCCCAGCATTTT
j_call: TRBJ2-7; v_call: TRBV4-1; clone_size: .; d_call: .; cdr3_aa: CASSLSGGTPEQYF; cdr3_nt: TGCGCCAGCAGCCTATCCGGGGGTACCCCCGAGCAGTACTTC
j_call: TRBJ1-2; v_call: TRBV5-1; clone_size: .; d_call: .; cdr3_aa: CASSLWIGRVDYGYTF; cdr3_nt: TGCGCCAGCAGCCTATGGATCGGCAGGGTGGACTATGGCTACACCTTC
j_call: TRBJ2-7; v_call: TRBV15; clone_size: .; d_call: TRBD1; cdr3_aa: CATSFRDRGNSEQYF; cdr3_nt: TGTGCCACCAGCTTTAGGGACAGGGGAAACAGCGAGCAGTACTTC
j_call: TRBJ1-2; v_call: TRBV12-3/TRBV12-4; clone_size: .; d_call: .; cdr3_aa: CASSPQDNYGYTF; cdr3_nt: TGTGCCAGCAGTCCGCAGGATAACTATGGCTACACCTTC
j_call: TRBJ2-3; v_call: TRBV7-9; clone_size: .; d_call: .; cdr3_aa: CASSLVGWTDTQYF; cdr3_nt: TGTGCCAGCAGCTTAGTCGGGTGGACAGATACGCAGTATTTT
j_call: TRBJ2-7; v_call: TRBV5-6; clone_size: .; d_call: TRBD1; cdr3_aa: CASSWDRTAYEQYF; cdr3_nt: TGTGCCAGCAGCTGGGACAGAACCGCCTACGAGCAGTACTTC
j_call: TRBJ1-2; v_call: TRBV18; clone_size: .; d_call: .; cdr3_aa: CASSPRSRDYGYTF; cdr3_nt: TGTGCCAGCTCACCAAGGTCCAGGGACTATGGCTACACCTTC
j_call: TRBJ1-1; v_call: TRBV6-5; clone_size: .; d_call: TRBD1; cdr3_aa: CASKMTGTLNTEAFF; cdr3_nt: TGTGCCAGCAAAATGACAGGGACCTTGAACACTGAAGCTTTCTTT
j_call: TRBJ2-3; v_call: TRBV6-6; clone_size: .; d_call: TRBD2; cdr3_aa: CASSHSGGSTDTQYF; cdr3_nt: TGTGCCAGCAGCCATAGCGGGGGAAGCACAGATACGCAGTATTTT
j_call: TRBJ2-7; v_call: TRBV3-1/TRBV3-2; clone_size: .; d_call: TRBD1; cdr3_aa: CASRLGQGVFYEQYF; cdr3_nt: TGTGCCAGCAGACTCGGACAGGGGGTTTTCTACGAGCAGTACTTC
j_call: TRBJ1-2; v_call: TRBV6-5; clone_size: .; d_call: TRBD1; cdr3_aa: CASSYSMSGGYGYTF; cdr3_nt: TGTGCCAGCAGTTACTCGATGTCAGGGGGCTATGGCTACACCTTC
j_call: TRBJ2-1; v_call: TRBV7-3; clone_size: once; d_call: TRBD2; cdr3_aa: CASSLEAGGPYNEQFF; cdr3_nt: TGTGCCAGCAGCTTAGAAGCGGGAGGGCCATACAATGAGCAGTTCTTC
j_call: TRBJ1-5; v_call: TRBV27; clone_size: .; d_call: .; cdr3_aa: CASSLMAGWNQPQHF; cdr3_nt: TGTGCCAGCAGTTTAATGGCAGGGTGGAATCAGCCCCAGCATTTT
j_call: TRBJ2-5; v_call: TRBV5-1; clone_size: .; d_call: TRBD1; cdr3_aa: CASSLRTGGGQETQYF; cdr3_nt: TGCGCCAGCAGCTTGAGGACAGGTGGTGGCCAAGAGACCCAGTACTTC
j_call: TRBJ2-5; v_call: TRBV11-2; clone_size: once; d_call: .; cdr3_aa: CASSPRRQETQYF; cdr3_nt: TGTGCCAGCAGCCCTCGGAGGCAAGAGACCCAGTACTTC
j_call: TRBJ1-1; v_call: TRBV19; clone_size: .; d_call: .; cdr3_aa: CASSIDLMNTEAFF; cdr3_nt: TGTGCCAGTAGTATAGACCTAATGAACACTGAAGCTTTCTTT
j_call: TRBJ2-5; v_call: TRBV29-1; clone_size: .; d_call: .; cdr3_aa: CSVQAGGPKTQYF; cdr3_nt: TGCAGCGTTCAAGCCGGGGGGCCGAAGACCCAGTACTTC
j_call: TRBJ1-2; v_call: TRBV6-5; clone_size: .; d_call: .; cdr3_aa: CASSYSGVNYGYTF; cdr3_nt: TGTGCCAGCAGTTACTCAGGGGTGAACTATGGCTACACCTTC
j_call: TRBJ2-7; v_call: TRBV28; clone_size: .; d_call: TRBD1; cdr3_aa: CASGGSGQKHEQYF; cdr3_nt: TGTGCCAGCGGGGGATCGGGACAGAAACACGAGCAGTACTTC
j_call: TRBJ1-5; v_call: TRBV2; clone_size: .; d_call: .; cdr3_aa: CASSLLDSNNQPQHF; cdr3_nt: TGTGCCAGCAGTCTCTTGGACAGCAACAATCAGCCCCAGCATTTT
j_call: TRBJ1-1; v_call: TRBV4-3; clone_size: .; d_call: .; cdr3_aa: CASSQDEGPPNTEAFF; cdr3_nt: TGCGCCAGCAGCCAAGACGAGGGCCCACCGAACACTGAAGCTTTCTTT
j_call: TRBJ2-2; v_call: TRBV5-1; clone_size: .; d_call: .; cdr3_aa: CASSLGGTGELFF; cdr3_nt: TGCGCCAGCAGCTTGGGCGGCACCGGGGAGCTGTTTTTT
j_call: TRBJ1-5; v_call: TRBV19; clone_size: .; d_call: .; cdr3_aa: CASSMDTLAEVGNQPQHF; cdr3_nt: TGTGCCAGTAGTATGGATACCCTGGCGGAGGTGGGCAATCAGCCCCAGCATTTT
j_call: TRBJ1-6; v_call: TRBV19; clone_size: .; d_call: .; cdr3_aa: CASSILGQRNNSPLHF; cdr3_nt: TGTGCCAGTAGTATTCTGGGTCAGCGGAATAATTCACCCCTCCACTTT
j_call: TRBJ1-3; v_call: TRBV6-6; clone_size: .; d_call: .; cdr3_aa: CASSYSRALSGNTIYF; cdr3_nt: TGTGCCAGCAGTTACTCCAGGGCCCTCTCTGGAAACACCATATATTTT
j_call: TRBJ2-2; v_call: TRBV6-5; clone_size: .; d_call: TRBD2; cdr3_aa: CASSPLAGVTGELFF; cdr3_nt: TGTGCCAGCAGTCCTCTAGCGGGAGTCACCGGGGAGCTGTTTTTT
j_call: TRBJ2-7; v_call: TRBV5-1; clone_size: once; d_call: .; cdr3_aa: CASSHAPATGEQYF; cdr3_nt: TGCGCCAGCAGCCACGCCCCGGCAACGGGAGAGCAGTACTTC
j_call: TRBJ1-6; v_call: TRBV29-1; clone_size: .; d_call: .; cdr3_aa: CSVEEAAGESHF; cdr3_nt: TGCAGCGTTGAAGAAGCGGCAGGAGAGAGCCACTTT
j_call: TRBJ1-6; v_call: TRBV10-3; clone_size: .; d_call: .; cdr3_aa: CAISEHRERSPLHF; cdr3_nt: TGTGCCATCAGTGAGCACAGGGAGAGGTCACCCCTCCACTTT
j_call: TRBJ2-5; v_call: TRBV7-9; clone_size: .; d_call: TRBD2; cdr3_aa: CASSRLAGRGETQYF; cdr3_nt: TGTGCCAGCAGCCGCCTAGCGGGGAGAGGGGAGACCCAGTACTTC
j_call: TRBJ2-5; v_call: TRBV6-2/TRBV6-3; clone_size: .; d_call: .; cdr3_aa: CASSYWNTGQETQYF; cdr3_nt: TGTGCCAGCAGTTACTGGAATACAGGGCAAGAGACCCAGTACTTC
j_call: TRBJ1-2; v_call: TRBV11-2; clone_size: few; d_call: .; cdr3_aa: CASSSTGVYGYTF; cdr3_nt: TGTGCCAGCAGCTCTACAGGAGTCTATGGCTACACCTTC
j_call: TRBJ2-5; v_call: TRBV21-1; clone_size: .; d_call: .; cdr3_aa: CASSKVGTEQETQYF; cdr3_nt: TGTGCCAGCAGCAAAGTAGGGACAGAGCAAGAGACCCAGTACTTC
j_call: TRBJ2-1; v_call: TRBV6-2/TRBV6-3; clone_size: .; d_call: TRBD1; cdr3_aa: CASSYRTGAYNEQFF; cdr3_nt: TGTGCCAGCAGTTACCGGACAGGGGCCTACAATGAGCAGTTCTTC
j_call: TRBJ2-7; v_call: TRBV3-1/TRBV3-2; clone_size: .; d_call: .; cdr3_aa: CASSQLRDKYEQYF; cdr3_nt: TGTGCCAGCAGCCAACTCCGGGACAAATACGAGCAGTACTTC
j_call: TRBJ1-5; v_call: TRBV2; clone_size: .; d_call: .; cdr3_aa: CASRDLLNGNQPQHF; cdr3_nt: TGTGCCAGCCGGGATTTACTAAATGGCAATCAGCCCCAGCATTTT
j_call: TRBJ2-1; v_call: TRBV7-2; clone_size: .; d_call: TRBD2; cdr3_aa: CASSLWPSGYNEQFF; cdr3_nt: TGTGCCAGCAGCTTATGGCCTAGCGGTTACAATGAGCAGTTCTTC
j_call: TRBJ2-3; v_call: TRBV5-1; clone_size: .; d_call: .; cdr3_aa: CASSGGITDTQYF; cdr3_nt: TGCGCCAGCAGCGGGGGGATCACAGATACGCAGTATTTT
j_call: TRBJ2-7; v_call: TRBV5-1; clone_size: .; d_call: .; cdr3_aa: CASSFQVGEQYF; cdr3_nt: TGCGCCAGCAGCTTCCAGGTTGGCGAGCAGTACTTC
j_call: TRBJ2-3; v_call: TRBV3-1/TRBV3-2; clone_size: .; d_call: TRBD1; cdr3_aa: CASSEGTGLRTDTQYF; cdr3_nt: TGTGCCAGCAGCGAAGGGACAGGCCTTCGCACAGATACGCAGTATTTT
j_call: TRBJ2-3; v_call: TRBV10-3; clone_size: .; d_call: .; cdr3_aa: CAISESGPPDTQYF; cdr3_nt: TGTGCCATCAGTGAGTCGGGCCCACCAGATACGCAGTATTTT
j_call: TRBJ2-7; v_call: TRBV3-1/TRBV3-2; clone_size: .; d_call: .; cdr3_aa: CASSQDVAPEQYF; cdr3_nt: TGTGCCAGCAGTCAAGACGTAGCACCCGAGCAGTACTTC
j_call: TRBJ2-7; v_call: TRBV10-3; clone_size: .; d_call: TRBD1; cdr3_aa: CAIRTDTGGNEQYF; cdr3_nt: TGTGCCATCAGAACTGACACAGGGGGGAACGAGCAGTACTTC
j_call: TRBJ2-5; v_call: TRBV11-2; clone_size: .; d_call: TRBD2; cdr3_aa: CASSSGTSGGQETQYF; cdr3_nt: TGTGCCAGCAGCTCGGGGACTAGCGGGGGTCAAGAGACCCAGTACTTC
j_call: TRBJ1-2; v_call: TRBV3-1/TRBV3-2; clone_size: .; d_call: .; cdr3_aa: CASSRGGGAGYGYTF; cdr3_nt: TGTGCCAGCAGCCGAGGGGGGGGCGCTGGCTATGGCTACACCTTC
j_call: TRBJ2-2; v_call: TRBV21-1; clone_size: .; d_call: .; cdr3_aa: CASSSQGSTQNTGELFF; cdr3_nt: TGTGCCAGCAGCAGCCAGGGGTCCACACAGAACACCGGGGAGCTGTTTTTT